Each of the 22 T cell receptor beta chains below was sequenced from the same sample in a study of OX40 agonist ivuxolimab in advanced cancers. Library preparation used the immunoSEQ multiplex PCR assay. As stored in TCRdb, this immuneACCESS dataset retains in-frame rearrangements with V and J assigned. A fraction of the clones does not appear; measured against another copy, unresolved V genes explain less than half of the discrepancy, and the remainder lacks a known reason. The sample yields tens of thousands of clones; 70% to 90% were counted once. The ten largest clonotypes hold 0.4% to 0.55% of the sample. The source was CD4+ or CD8+ T cells sorted from blood, collected in a trial of the OX40 agonist ivuxolimab. The receptor set was obtained from an adult with an advanced solid tumor such as melanoma, head and neck, liver or kidney cancer.

V and J are TRBV7-9 and TRBJ2-7; D is unresolved. The CDR3 spans 13 residues. V gave up 1 base and J gave up 0 bases, with 4 bases separating them. From germline, CDR1 is SEHNR and CDR2 FQNEAQ (reference sequence). CDR3 region: CASSLDASYEQYF. The CDR3 DNA reads TGTGCCAGCAGCTTAGATGCCTCCTACGAGCAGTACTTC.

The V gene is TRBV5-4, the J gene TRBJ1-2; D is uncertain. The CDR3 contains 13 residues. Germline V gene sequence: CDR1 SGHNT, CDR2 YYREEE (reference sequence). Between the trimmed V and J ends, which lost 2 bases and 4 bases, there was a span of 9 bases. The CDR3 coding sequence is TGTGCCAGCAGCTTCCCTACCGCCTATGGCTACACCTTC. As protein: CASSFPTAYGYTF. The whole variable domain, filled in from reference TRBV5-4 and TRBJ1-2, reads ETGVTQSPTHLIKTRGQQVTLRCSSQSGHNTVSWYQQALGQGPQFIFQYYREEENGRGNFPPRFSGLQFPNYSSELNVNALELDDSALYLCASSFPTAYGYTFGSGTRLTVV.

The V call is TRBV10-3, the J call TRBJ1-2; 7 nucleotides match TRBD1. This CDR3 contains 12 residues. Trimming took 11 bases from V and 2 from J; bases not matched to a gene: 5. CDR1 is ENHRY and CDR2 is SYGVKD in the germline V gene. The CDR3 nucleotides read TGTGCCGCCAGGGGACAGAACTATGGCTACACCTTC. Translation gives CAARGQNYGYTF.

The chain carries TRBV12-5 and TRBJ2-5; 10 bases align to TRBD2. CDR3 size: 17 residues. CDR1 and CDR2 from the germline V gene are LGHNT and FRNRAP. Trimming at V came to 5 bases and at J to 2 bases, leaving 11 bases not matched to a gene. CDR3 residues: CASGPGLGLARQETQYF. The CDR3 nucleotides read TGTGCTAGTGGTCCGGGCTTGGGACTAGCGCGTCAAGAGACCCAGTACTTC. Filled out from reference TRBV12-5 and TRBJ2-5, the complete variable domain reads DARVTQTPRHKVTEMGQEVTMRCQPILGHNTVFWYRQTMMQGLELLAYFRNRAPLDDSGMPKDRFSAEMPDATLATLKIQPSEPRDSAVYFCASGPGLGLARQETQYFGPGTRLLVL.

The chain joins TRBV5-4 to TRBJ1-3; perhaps TRBD1 as D (5 bases). V was trimmed by 4 bases and J by 2 bases, leaving 13 bases between them. CDR3 length equals 15 residues. Per germline, CDR1 SGHNT and CDR2 YYREEE (reference sequence). The CDR3 nucleotides are TGTGCCAGCAGCCTGAAGGAGACAGCTGGAAACACCATATATTTT. This gives the protein CASSLKETAGNTIYF.

V is TRBV11-3 and J is TRBJ2-7; a weak D match, TRBD2 (5 bases). Germline-derived CDR1 and CDR2 are SGHNT and YENEEA. This CDR3 contains 15 residues. V was cut by 1 base and J by 1 base, with 11 bases left in between. The CDR3 region is CASSLVRGSSYEQYF. CDR3 bases: TGTGCCAGCAGCTTAGTTCGGGGTTCATCCTACGAGCAGTACTTC.

V and J are TRBV6-5 and TRBJ2-1; 14 bases line up with TRBD2. CDR3 size: 13 residues. Germline V gene data show CDR1 as MNHEY and CDR2 as SVGAGI. Trimming removed 5 bases from V and 14 bases from J; junction bases left unmatched: 5. The CDR3 nucleotides read TGTGCCAGCAGTAGCGGACTAGCGGGAGGAAAGTTCTTC. This gives the protein CASSSGLAGGKFF.

This clone was observed a single time. CDR3 loop: CASSQRQGYEQYF. The CDR3 DNA sequence: TGTGCCAGTAGTCAGAGACAGGGCTACGAGCAGTACTTC. V usage is TRBV19 and J usage is TRBJ2-7; 7 bases map to TRBD1. Trimming took 5 bases from V and 3 from J; bases not matched to a gene: 4. Per the germline V gene, CDR1 is LNHDA and CDR2 is SQIVND (reference sequence). This CDR3 is 13 amino acids long.

Sample share makes this clone medium-sized. J is TRBJ2-3 and V is TRBV15; maybe TRBD2 (6 bases). Trimming shortened V by 1 base and J by 0 bases, and 8 bases separated the two germline ends. The CDR3 extends over 15 amino acids. Looked up from germline, CDR1 is LNHNV and CDR2 is YYDKDF (reference sequence). The CDR3 sequence: CATSRGLESTDTQYF. The CDR3, as DNA: TGTGCCACCAGCAGAGGACTAGAGAGCACAGATACGCAGTATTTT.

This chain connects TRBV11-2 to TRBJ2-7, with D unclear. The CDR3 is made up of 14 amino acids. V dropped 0 bases and J dropped 5 bases, with 11 bases sitting between them. Germline V gene sequence: CDR1 SGHAT, CDR2 FQNNGV. This CDR3 reads CASSLDLVVNEQYF. CDR3 DNA sequence: TGTGCCAGCAGCTTAGATCTTGTAGTCAACGAGCAGTACTTC.

Only one count was recorded for this clone. The rearrangement uses TRBV6-1 and TRBJ1-3, with 9 positions matching TRBD1. The CDR3 is made up of 14 amino acids. V trimming: 6 bases; J trimming: 7 bases; junction bases outside the gene matches: 7. CDR1 and CDR2 (germline): MNHNS, SASEGT. The CDR3 spells CASRVGQGLNTIYF. CDR3 coding DNA: TGTGCCAGCAGGGTCGGACAGGGGTTGAACACCATATATTTT.

The chain is built from TRBV5-8 and TRBJ2-6; D gene uncertain. This CDR3 is built from 17 residues. V was cut by 0 bases and J by 0 bases, with 10 bases left in between. Per the germline V gene, CDR1 is SGHTS and CDR2 is YDEGEE. This CDR3 is CASSLGVGNSGANVLTF. CDR3 nucleotide sequence: TGTGCCAGCAGCTTGGGAGTAGGAAACTCTGGGGCCAACGTCCTGACTTTC.

V gene TRBV28 combines with J gene TRBJ2-3; TRBD2 matches at 7 bases. The J segment lost 4 bases and the V segment lost 4 bases, leaving 11 bases of the junction unmatched. The CDR3 is made up of 16 amino acids. Germline V gene lookup returns CDR1 MDHEN and CDR2 SYDVKM. CDR3 in DNA: TGTGCCAGCAGTTCCCCCGGGCGGGAGCTCCCAGATACGCAGTATTTT. It translates to CASSSPGRELPDTQYF.

The chain uses TRBV29-1 and TRBJ2-7; 12 positions agree with TRBD2. CDR3 length equals 14 residues. Germline V CDR1 and CDR2: SQVTM, ANQGSEA. V shed 8 bases and J 2 bases; nucleotides not matched to a gene: 7. CDR3 sequence (DNA): TGCAGCACATCGACTAGCGGGGGTCCCTACGAGCAGTACTTC. It specifies CSTSTSGGPYEQYF.

V gene TRBV6-5 combines with J gene TRBJ2-7; 8 nucleotides agree with TRBD2. Germline assignment: CDR1 MNHEY and CDR2 SVGAGI. J gave up 2 bases and V 2 bases, and 8 bases lay outside the gene matches. CDR3 size: 16 residues. The CDR3 spells CASSYGTGGLPYEQYF. Here the CDR3 DNA reads TGTGCCAGCAGTTACGGCACGGGAGGGTTGCCCTACGAGCAGTACTTC.

The chain employs TRBV5-4 and TRBJ2-5; D gene ambiguous. This CDR3 spans 13 amino acids. Germline loops: CDR1 SGHNT, CDR2 YYREEE (reference sequence). Deletions cut 5 bases from V and 2 bases from J, with 10 bases between. CDR3 sequence: CASRLARQETQYF. As DNA, the CDR3 is TGTGCCAGCAGACTCGCCCGGCAAGAGACCCAGTACTTC.

V is TRBV5-5 and J is TRBJ2-1; 8 bases map to TRBD1. V lost 0 bases and J lost 4; bases outside the gene matches: 6. The CDR3 runs to 16 residues. Germline assignment: CDR1 SGHKS and CDR2 YYEKEE (reference sequence). CDR3 amino acids: CASSLDQGARYNEQFF. CDR3 DNA sequence: TGTGCCAGCAGCTTGGATCAGGGGGCCAGATACAATGAGCAGTTCTTC.

This sequence joins TRBV9 and TRBJ2-7; D possibly corresponds to TRBD2 (6 bases). The CDR3 length is 15 residues. CDR1 SGDLS and CDR2 YYNGEE come from the germline V gene. Between the trimmed V and J ends, which lost 0 bases and 0 bases, there was a span of 10 bases. CDR3 protein: CASSVEGTYSYEQYF. The CDR3 bases are TGTGCCAGCAGCGTAGAAGGGACTTACTCCTACGAGCAGTACTTC.

V usage is TRBV2 and J usage is TRBJ2-5; 13 nucleotides line up with TRBD2. CDR1 is SNHLY and CDR2 is FYNNEI in the germline V gene. The CDR3 consists of 16 residues. V dropped 8 bases and J dropped 2; count of bases not matched to a gene: 8. The CDR3 bases are TGTGCCAGCTTGGGACTAGCGGGATGGGGGCAAGAGACCCAGTACTTC. This codes for CASLGLAGWGQETQYF.

The V and J genes are TRBV30 and TRBJ1-2; the D is unclear. V lost 0 bases to trimming and J lost 8 bases, with 19 bases between them. Germline V gives CDR1 GTSNPN, CDR2 SVGIG (reference sequence). This CDR3 is built from 15 residues. Here the CDR3 DNA reads TGTGCCTGGAGTGTAGGTTGGGCAGCCGCGGGGGGCTACACCTTC. Its protein is CAWSVGWAAAGGYTF.

The chain carries TRBV29-1 and TRBJ1-1; 7 bases map to TRBD1. There are 12 residues in the CDR3. V shed 4 bases, J shed 4 bases, and the junction held 3 bases outside the gene matches. Germline V gene data show CDR1 as SQVTM and CDR2 as ANQGSEA. CDR3 nucleotide sequence: TGCAGCGTTGTACAGGGGACCACTGAAGCTTTCTTT. It specifies CSVVQGTTEAFF.

V gene TRBV19 combines with J gene TRBJ2-7, with D unclear. The CDR3 length is 14 residues. CDR1 LNHDA and CDR2 SQIVND come from the germline V gene (reference sequence). Trimming shortened V by 2 bases and J by 2 bases, and 10 bases separated the two germline ends. The CDR3 DNA reads TGTGCCAGTAGTATACGTTTGAGAACCTACGAGCAGTACTTC. This codes for CASSIRLRTYEQYF.